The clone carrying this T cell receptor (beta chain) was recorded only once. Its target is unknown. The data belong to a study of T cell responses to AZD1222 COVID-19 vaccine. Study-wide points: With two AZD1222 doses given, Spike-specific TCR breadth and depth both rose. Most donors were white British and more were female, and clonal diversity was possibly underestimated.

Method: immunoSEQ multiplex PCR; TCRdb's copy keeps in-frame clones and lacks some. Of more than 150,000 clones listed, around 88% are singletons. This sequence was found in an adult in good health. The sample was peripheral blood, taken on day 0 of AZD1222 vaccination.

This chain's CDR3 is CASSLDRGPAVAAFF. CDR3 coding DNA: TGTGCCAGCAGCTTGGACAGGGGGCCGGCAGTCGCAGCTTTCTTT. The chain combines TRBV7-3 with TRBJ1-1; 11 bases match TRBD1. Unmatched junction bases numbered 10, after V lost 3 bases and J lost 10 bases. There are 15 residues in the CDR3. Germline lookup yields CDR1 SGHTA and CDR2 FQGTGA.